Following are 30 T cell receptor beta chains from one sample sequenced in a study of blood T cell repertoires in COVID-19. Produced via immunoSEQ multiplex PCR; TCRdb's table is partial and in-frame only. Among over 85,000 clones listed, 85% to 90% were seen once. The specimen was peripheral blood. The receptor set was obtained from a human donor in a cohort sampled during active COVID-19.

The chain uses TRBV10-3 and TRBJ1-2, with 9 bases fitting TRBD1. Trimming removed 6 bases from V and 0 bases from J; junction bases left unmatched: 2. Germline CDR1 reads ENHRY; CDR2 reads SYGVKD. The length of the CDR3 is 14 residues. The CDR3 nucleotides are TGTGCCATCAGAGGGACAGGGACTAACTATGGCTACACCTTC. It encodes CAIRGTGTNYGYTF.

V is TRBV10-2 and J is TRBJ1-1, with D possibly TRBD1 on 6 matching bases. The V gene's germline CDR1 is WSHSY and CDR2 SAAADI. V was shortened by 10 bases and J by 2 bases, with 14 bases between the two germline ends. This CDR3 comprises 13 residues. The CDR3 nucleotides read TGCGCCACCCAGGGGAACGCAAACACTGAAGCTTTCTTT. It translates to CATQGNANTEAFF.

CDR3 sequence: CATSDLFSSGNTIYF. Written as DNA, the CDR3 is TGTGCCACCAGTGATTTGTTCAGCTCTGGAAACACCATATATTTT. The rearrangement links TRBV24-1 to TRBJ1-3; unclear D gene. This CDR3 has 15 residues. CDR1 and CDR2 (germline): KGHDR, SFDVKD. V was trimmed by 0 bases and J by 0 bases, leaving 5 bases between them.

The V gene is TRBV5-6, the J gene TRBJ2-1; 7 bases fit TRBD2. The CDR3 covers 18 residues. Germline loops: CDR1 SGHDT, CDR2 YYEEEE. Germline trimming cut 0 bases from V and 7 bases from J; bases unmatched to any gene: 16. This CDR3 is CASSLGRRGVYSGNEQFF. CDR3 DNA sequence: TGTGCCAGCAGCTTGGGGAGACGGGGGGTCTACAGTGGAAATGAGCAGTTCTTC. Supplemented by reference TRBV5-6 and TRBJ2-1, the full variable domain reads DAGVTQSPTHLIKTRGQQVTLRCSPKSGHDTVSWYQQALGQGPQFIFQYYEEEERQRGNFPDRFSGHQFPNYSSELNVNALLLGDSALYLCASSLGRRGVYSGNEQFFGPGTRLTVL.

The chain carries TRBV4-1 and TRBJ2-3; a weak D match, TRBD2 (6 bases). Germline V gene data show CDR1 as MGHRA and CDR2 as YSYEKL. The CDR3 extends over 15 amino acids. The germline V and J ends were trimmed by 2 bases and 5 bases, with 14 bases remaining between them. The CDR3 spells CASSQMFSGVDTQYF. Written as DNA, the CDR3 is TGCGCCAGCAGCCAAATGTTTTCGGGGGTAGATACGCAGTATTTT.

V usage is TRBV6-5 and J usage is TRBJ1-4; the match to TRBD1 covers 10 bases. V trimming: 10 bases; J trimming: 8 bases; junction bases outside the gene matches: 7. Germline V gene lookup returns CDR1 MNHEY and CDR2 SVGAGI. This CDR3 region has 13 residues. The CDR3 loop reads CATRQGAREKLFF. In nucleotides, the CDR3 is TGTGCCACCAGACAGGGGGCGAGGGAAAAACTGTTTTTT.

The gene calls are TRBV28 and TRBJ2-7; D gene uncertain. The germline CDR1 and CDR2 sequences are MDHEN and SYDVKM. V shed 5 bases and J shed 5 bases, with 13 bases lying between them. This CDR3 region has 13 residues. CDR3 residues: CASSPPVPHEQYF. CDR3 in DNA: TGTGCCAGCAGTCCCCCGGTCCCCCACGAGCAGTACTTC.

This chain uses TRBV10-3 with TRBJ2-5; D remains unclear. The CDR3 spans 13 residues. Deletions cut 0 bases from V and 5 bases from J, with 7 bases between. The V gene's germline CDR1 is ENHRY and CDR2 SYGVKD. As DNA, the CDR3 is TGTGCCATCAGTGAGTCGGGCCGGGAGACCCAGTACTTC. As protein: CAISESGRETQYF.

The CDR3, as DNA: TGTGCCAGCAGTTCCCTTGCCCCAGGCTCCTACGAGCAGTACTTC. It specifies CASSSLAPGSYEQYF. The rearrangement joins TRBV28 to TRBJ2-7, with D unclear. Per the germline V gene, CDR1 is MDHEN and CDR2 is SYDVKM. CDR3 size: 15 residues. The V and J ends lost 4 bases and 0 bases respectively, with 13 bases between them.

The J gene is TRBJ1-6, the V gene TRBV10-3; 8 bases line up with TRBD1. The CDR3 length is 13 residues. J was trimmed by 8 bases and V by 8 bases; bases with no gene match: 5. CDR1 and CDR2 (germline): ENHRY, SYGVKD. CDR3 sequence (DNA): TGTGCCATCCAACAGGGGGATCATTCACCCCTCCACTTT. This codes for CAIQQGDHSPLHF.

The CDR3 DNA follows: TGTGCCAGCAGCGCACGACAGGGGACTAATGAAAAACTGTTTTTT. Protein: CASSARQGTNEKLFF. The genes are TRBV11-2 and TRBJ1-4, with TRBD1 identical over 8 bases. The CDR3 is 15 residues long. Per germline, CDR1 SGHAT and CDR2 FQNNGV. V shed 5 bases and J 2 bases; nucleotides not matched to a gene: 4.

This rearrangement joins TRBV29-1 to TRBJ2-3, with 9 bases that match TRBD2. Germline CDR1 SQVTM, CDR2 ANQGSEA. The CDR3 spans 15 residues. The V segment lost 4 bases and the J segment 4 bases; nucleotides outside the gene matches: 9. CDR3 nucleotide sequence: TGCAGCGTTGCCGCCGAGCGGGGGGCATCAGATACGCAGTATTTT. It encodes CSVAAERGASDTQYF.

The chain's CDR3 is CASSQDAVAGGSGYGYTF. In DNA form, the CDR3 reads TGTGCCAGCAGCCAAGATGCAGTCGCGGGGGGCTCGGGCTATGGCTACACCTTC. The rearrangement links TRBV3-1 (or the pseudogene TRBV3-2) to TRBJ1-2, with D maybe TRBD1 (6 bases). The V end lost 0 bases, the J end lost 4 bases, and 21 bases lay between the germline ends. The CDR3 extends over 18 amino acids. Per germline, CDR1 LGHDT and CDR2 YNNKEL (reference sequence).

The chain combines TRBV10-3 with TRBJ2-1; TRBD2 matches 10 bases. The trim removed 3 bases at V and 6 bases at J, leaving 5 bases unmatched. Germline CDR1 reads ENHRY; CDR2 reads SYGVKD. The CDR3 is 15 residues long. The CDR3 DNA is TGTGCCATCAGTGAAGGGGTAGCGGGAGGCAATGAGCAGTTCTTC. Its translation: CAISEGVAGGNEQFF.

V is TRBV6-2 or TRBV6-3 and J is TRBJ2-3; D is possibly TRBD2 (6 bases). Germline-derived CDR1 and CDR2 are MNHEY and SVGEGT. The V and J ends lost 4 bases and 0 bases respectively, with 11 bases between them. The CDR3 has 15 amino acids. The CDR3 reads CASSSPSASTDTQYF. DNA of the CDR3: TGTGCCAGCAGTTCCCCTAGCGCTAGCACAGATACGCAGTATTTT.

This clone has just one count. V gene TRBV19 combines with J gene TRBJ1-6; 7 bases are a match to TRBD1. The trim removed 6 bases at V and 9 bases at J, leaving 11 bases unmatched. The CDR3 length is 15 residues. Germline values: CDR1 LNHDA, CDR2 SQIVND (reference sequence). CDR3 protein: CASRTVWQGGSPLHF. CDR3 coding DNA: TGTGCCAGTAGAACGGTGTGGCAGGGGGGTTCACCCCTCCACTTT.

V is TRBV5-1 and J is TRBJ2-5, with TRBD2 matching 8 bases. The J segment lost 5 bases and the V segment lost 4 bases, leaving 7 bases of the junction unmatched. The CDR3 runs 14 residues. In germline, CDR1 is SGHRS, CDR2 YFSETQ. The CDR3 DNA reads as TGCGCCAGCAGCACGCCGGGACTAGTGGAGACCCAGTACTTC. As protein: CASSTPGLVETQYF.

This clone was observed once. The chain combines TRBV18 with TRBJ1-1, with D unresolved. V was trimmed by 2 bases and J by 0 bases, leaving 16 bases between them. In germline, CDR1 is KGHSH, CDR2 LQKENI. CDR3 length: 17 amino acids. CDR3 bases: TGTGCCAGCTCACCAGGATGGGAGCAGCCCATGAACACTGAAGCTTTCTTT. Its protein is CASSPGWEQPMNTEAFF.

This chain joins TRBV7-2 and TRBJ2-5; D may be TRBD2 (6 bases). This CDR3 comprises 12 residues. Germline V CDR1 and CDR2: SGHTA, FQGNSA. V was cut by 8 bases and J by 4 bases, with 11 bases left in between. The CDR3 reads CASAGNAETQYF. The CDR3 bases are TGTGCCAGCGCGGGAAACGCAGAGACCCAGTACTTC.

The V call is TRBV7-3, the J call TRBJ2-3, with a tentative D call TRBD2 (6 bases). Germline loops: CDR1 SGHTA, CDR2 FQGTGA. Trimming left V 2 bases short and J 2 bases short, with 11 bases between. The CDR3 spans 15 residues. CDR3 loop: CASSLGGTYTDTQYF. Written as DNA, the CDR3 is TGTGCCAGCAGCTTAGGCGGGACTTACACAGATACGCAGTATTTT.

This chain links TRBV27 with TRBJ2-5, with 14 bases lining up with TRBD2. The CDR3 loop spans 19 amino acids. CDR1 is MNHEY, CDR2 SMNVEV, per germline (reference sequence). V shed 3 bases and J 5 bases; nucleotides not matched to a gene: 14. The DNA of the CDR3 is TGTGCCAGCAGTTTCCGACCGGGACTAGCGGGAGATCGTGGTGAGACCCAGTACTTC. Residues: CASSFRPGLAGDRGETQYF.

CDR3 sequence: CASRRGMDRGSTEAFF. The DNA of the CDR3 is TGTGCCAGCAGGAGGGGGATGGACAGGGGTAGCACTGAAGCTTTCTTT. V and J are TRBV2 and TRBJ1-1, with TRBD1 identical over 9 bases. The V gene's germline CDR1 is SNHLY and CDR2 FYNNEI. The CDR3 has 16 residues. Trimming at V came to 6 bases and at J to 4 bases, leaving 12 bases not matched to a gene.

The V and J genes are TRBV19 and TRBJ2-1; TRBD2 matches 10 bases. The CDR3 runs to 17 residues. V dropped 4 bases and J dropped 5; count of bases not matched to a gene: 11. Germline CDR1 reads LNHDA; CDR2 reads SQIVND (reference sequence). The CDR3: CASSTRITSGKNNEQFF. The CDR3 region has the DNA TGTGCCAGTAGTACCCGCATAACTAGCGGGAAGAACAATGAGCAGTTCTTC.

The chain has TRBV6-1 and TRBJ1-3; 7 nucleotides match TRBD1. Germline V gives CDR1 MNHNS, CDR2 SASEGT. V gave up 2 bases and J gave up 0 bases; unmatched junction bases: 4. The CDR3 sequence is 16 residues long. The CDR3: CASSESRTGSGNTIYF. CDR3 DNA sequence: TGTGCCAGCAGTGAATCTCGGACAGGCTCTGGAAACACCATATATTTT.

The rearrangement joins TRBV4-1 to TRBJ2-7; 13 bases are a match to TRBD2. From germline, CDR1 is MGHRA and CDR2 YSYEKL. The CDR3 has 16 amino acids. With 0 bases clipped from V and 6 bases from J, the junction kept 5 bases outside the gene matches. The CDR3 DNA reads as TGCGCCAGCAGCCAAGAATTGACTAGCGGGGGGCCCGAGCAGTACTTC. It yields the protein CASSQELTSGGPEQYF.

V is TRBV7-2 and J is TRBJ2-2; 9 bases match TRBD2. The CDR3 has 20 residues. Trimming removed 0 bases from V and 3 bases from J; junction bases left unmatched: 14. CDR1 is SGHTA, CDR2 FQGNSA, per germline. The CDR3 DNA is TGTGCCAGCAGCTTAGCCGGTTGGGGCGGGAGGGTCCGGGACACCGGGGAGCTGTTTTTT. It specifies CASSLAGWGGRVRDTGELFF.

The chain uses TRBV5-1 and TRBJ2-1, with TRBD1 matching 8 bases. V gave up 5 bases and J gave up 4 bases; unmatched junction bases: 8. Looked up from germline, CDR1 is SGHRS and CDR2 is YFSETQ. CDR3 length: 15 amino acids. The CDR3 sequence: CASRKLQGEYNEQFF. The CDR3 DNA reads TGCGCCAGCAGGAAATTACAGGGGGAGTACAATGAGCAGTTCTTC.

The V gene is TRBV7-8, the J gene TRBJ1-2, with 9 bases aligning to TRBD1. V lost 5 bases to trimming and J lost 7 bases; unmatched junction nucleotides: 2. The CDR3 has 12 residues. The V gene's germline CDR1 is SGHVS and CDR2 FQNEAQ. CDR3: CASSRDRAGYTF. In DNA, the CDR3 is TGTGCCAGCAGCCGGGACAGGGCTGGCTACACCTTC.

This chain uses TRBV3-1 (or the pseudogene TRBV3-2) with TRBJ2-7; 14 positions agree with TRBD2. The CDR3 consists of 16 residues. The V gene end was trimmed by 3 bases and the J gene end by 0 bases; junction bases not matched to a gene: 1. The germline V gene encodes CDR1 LGHDT and CDR2 YNNKEL (reference sequence). The CDR3 DNA is TGTGCCAGCAGCCAGGGACTAGCGGGGGCCTCCTACGAGCAGTACTTC. Amino acids: CASSQGLAGASYEQYF.

V and J are TRBV30 and TRBJ1-3; the D is unclear. The V gene lost 0 bases and the J gene lost 0 bases, with 15 bases spanning the gap. The CDR3 is made up of 17 amino acids. Germline loops: CDR1 GTSNPN, CDR2 SVGIG (reference sequence). The CDR3 protein is CAWSVQNGGGSGNTIYF. The CDR3 DNA is TGTGCCTGGAGTGTACAAAATGGCGGAGGCTCTGGAAACACCATATATTTT. Filled out from reference TRBV30 and TRBJ1-3, the complete variable domain reads SQTIHQWPATLVQPVGSPLSLECTVEGTSNPNLYWYRQAAGRGLQLLFYSVGIGQISSEVPQNLSASRPQDRQFILSSKKLLLSDSGFYLCAWSVQNGGGSGNTIYFGEGSWLTVV.